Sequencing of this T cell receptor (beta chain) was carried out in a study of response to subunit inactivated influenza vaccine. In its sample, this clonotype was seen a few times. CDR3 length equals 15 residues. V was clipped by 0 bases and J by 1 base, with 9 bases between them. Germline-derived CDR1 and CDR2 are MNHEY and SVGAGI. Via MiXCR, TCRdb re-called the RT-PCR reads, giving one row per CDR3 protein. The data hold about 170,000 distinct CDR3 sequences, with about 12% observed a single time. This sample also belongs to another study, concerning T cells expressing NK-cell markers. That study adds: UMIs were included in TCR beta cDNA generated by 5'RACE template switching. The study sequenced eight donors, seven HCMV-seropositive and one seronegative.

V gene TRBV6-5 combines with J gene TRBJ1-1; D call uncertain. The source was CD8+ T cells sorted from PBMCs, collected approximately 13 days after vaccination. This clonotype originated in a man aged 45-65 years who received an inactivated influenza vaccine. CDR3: CASSYSKPWNTEAFF. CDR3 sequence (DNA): TGTGCCAGCAGTTACTCCAAACCATGGAACACTGAAGCTTTCTTT.